The present TCR beta chain was sequenced within a study of glioma-infiltrating T cells (dated by TCRdb to the mid-2010s). About the full investigation: Glioma tissue, non-neoplastic brain tissue and matched peripheral blood mononuclear cells were used as sources from which TCR alpha- and beta-chain repertoires were sequenced. To measure how far tissue and blood T-cell populations diverged, each tissue-infiltrating repertoire was compared against the peripheral blood repertoire of the same patient. The paired cohort comprised three low-grade glioma patients, several primary glioblastoma patients and three non-glioma patients contributing non-neoplastic brain tissue.

What the work shows at the level of the full study, not this receptor alone: Group comparisons rested on small numbers: three non-neoplastic, three low-grade glioma and 7 or 8 glioblastoma patients. Only a very small number of CDR3 sequences turned up in both tissue and blood, a result put down to high CDR3 diversity combined with limited sampling. VJ-independent divergence between tissue and blood was lower than expected in non-neoplastic patients but higher than expected in all gliomas, particularly low-grade gliomas.

The iRepertoire nested amplicon-rescue multiplex PCR (arm-PCR) platform was used to amplify TCR alpha and beta CDR3 regions from RNA. One-step reverse transcription and amplification used about 90-450 ng of tissue mRNA or PBMC total RNA as input. Following bead purification, Illumina adapters were added by a secondary multiplex PCR, and the libraries were gel-purified between 200 and 400 bp. Demultiplexing relied on internal 6-nucleotide barcodes carried by the libraries. The libraries were sequenced on an Illumina MiSeq using 2x220 or 2x250 nucleotide paired-end reads. The study's own analysis went as follows. Paired reads were merged with FLASH 1.2.11 and aligned to the GRCh37 human genome with BWA-MEM before extracting TRA and TRB reads. For V and J assignment, an IMGT-derived reference of cassette sequences and CDR3 motifs that included pseudogenes was used. Reads were translated in three frames, and productive CDR3s were defined as those with a C...FGXG motif and no stop codons. Unique combinations of V-J cassette pair and CDR3 amino acid sequence were defined as clonotypes. Reads were filtered by Hamming distance, with the threshold set by the sequence error rate of each sample in mapped regions. In-frame beta chains were kept once TCRdb had trimmed the public reads at Q25 with fastp and called clones with MiXCR. Merged by CDR3 protein, the rows form single entries marked with the most common genes and DNA. TCRdb, rather than the study authors, made the V and J calls. The sample table shows around 190,000 distinct CDR3 sequences, and 30% to 40% are seen once. The ten largest make up 20% to 25% of the sample.

Notes on this clonotype: Its cognate antigen has yet to be identified. No quality values exist for individual bases; no much larger clone is one base distant.

Based on the germline V gene, the CDR1 and CDR2 sequences are MDHEN and SYDVKM. The CDR3 starts with the cysteine, ends with the phenylalanine, and has 12 residues. This entry keeps only the CDR3 DNA: 36 bases, framed from base 1. The sample taken for sequencing was glioma tissue, nonneoplastic brain tissue, or PBMCs (not recorded which). The rearranged segments are TRBV28 and TRBJ2-7, with the D gene not clear enough to name. The receptor was derived from a human donor with low-grade glioma or glioblastoma, undergoing nonglioma brain surgery, or in good health (not recorded which). The DNA is as follows: TGTGGCAGAACCGCCTCCGCTTACGAGCAGTACTTC. It is translated as CGRTASAYEQYF.